This T cell receptor beta chain was sequenced during a study of T and B cells in COVID-19 patients. Multiplex PCR with BIOMED2 TRB-A/B primer pools amplified TRB rearrangements. TCRdb reprocessed the multiplex PCR reads via MiXCR and lists one record per CDR3 protein. The sample records under 20,000 distinct CDR3 sequences, about a quarter being singletons. TRB was amplified from around 250-500 ng of blood genomic DNA. The origin of this receptor is a human donor who had recovered from COVID-19. The specimen sequenced was blood.

Here the CDR3 reads CASSGQGPDYGYTF. Written as DNA, the CDR3 is TGCGCCAGCAGTGGCCAGGGCCCTGACTATGGCTACACCTTC. This chain links TRBV10-2 with TRBJ1-2; D is possibly TRBD1 (5 bases). V lost 4 bases and J 3 bases, leaving 12 bases between the germline ends. The CDR3 consists of 14 residues. Germline values: CDR1 WSHSY, CDR2 SAAADI.